The clone carrying this T cell receptor (beta chain) was seen a handful of times. Its antigen is still unknown. V lost 0 bases and J 4 bases, leaving 12 bases between the germline ends. CDR3 size: 15 residues. Germline-derived CDR1 and CDR2 are SGDLS and YYNGEE. This entry is derived from a study of T cells in localized non-small cell lung cancer. Study-level findings and limits: The study found T cell clonality highest in uninvolved adjacent lung, above tumor. Within adjacent lung there appeared a median approximately 60 of the top 100 tumor clones. An association was observed between higher blood T cell density and longer overall survival.

Profiled with immunoSEQ multiplex PCR; TCRdb holds only in-frame clones, not every one. The table has around 3,000 clones, around 26% seen once; the top ten hold more than 9.5%. This rearrangement joins TRBV9 to TRBJ2-3; D may match TRBD1 or TRBD2 (5 bases each). The receptor comes from a man between 40 and 70 years old with stage I lung adenocarcinoma. Sample: lung tumor tissue, taken before any cancer treatment. As DNA, the CDR3 is TGTGCCAGCAGCGTAGCCGGGACCAGGGCAGATACGCAGTATTTT. It translates to CASSVAGTRADTQYF.